This entry concerns a single T cell receptor (beta chain). Its antigen is not identified. The data were taken from a study of cytomegalovirus exposure and HLA in healthy donors. Findings and caveats of the study: Data from an earlier analysis indicated that most TCR beta V segments were productive either about 90% or about 30% of the time.

13 Jbeta primers and 60 Vbeta primers were used for the PCR. Profiled with immunoSEQ multiplex PCR; TCRdb holds only in-frame clones, not every one. The sample contains approximately 90,000 clones, about four fifths of which appear only once. V lost 0 bases to trimming and J lost 8 bases, with 11 bases between them. The CDR3 contains 13 residues. Germline V gene data show CDR1 as MNHEY and CDR2 as SMNVEV (reference sequence). The origin of this receptor is a woman aged 40-49 years in good health and CMV-seronegative. V and J are TRBV27 and TRBJ2-7; tentatively, D is TRBD1 (5 bases). Sequenced input: PBMCs. CDR3 sequence reads: CASSLSVQGKQYF. CDR3 nucleotides: TGTGCCAGCAGTTTATCGGTTCAGGGTAAGCAGTACTTC.